This T cell receptor beta chain was recorded in a study of vaccination and CD4 T cells after COVID-19. Oncomine TCR Beta short-read sequencing was applied to DNA from cultured CD4+ T cells. Genomic DNA was extracted from cultured CD4+ T cells. TCRdb recomputed calls from the PCR reads with MiXCR, one row per CDR3 protein. The table shows 10,000 to 12,000 distinct CDR3 sequences, with roughly 31% occurring only once. The germline V gene encodes CDR1 SGHVS and CDR2 FQNEAQ. This CDR3 has 15 amino acids. V dropped 5 bases and J dropped 9; count of bases not matched to a gene: 6. Treatment here: approximately 11-day PBMC culture with coronavirus spike peptide pools or control peptides (ViraFEST assay). After expanding antigen-specific T cells with peptide pools, ViraFEST sequenced their TCRs. The sample holds a few counts of this clonotype. Its antigen is not known.

V usage is TRBV7-8 and J usage is TRBJ2-1; TRBD2 agrees at 14 bases. Input material: CD4+ T cells from blood, cultured in vitro. The receptor's source is a human donor who had recovered from COVID-19. CDR3 protein: CASSPTSGRASEQFF. CDR3 DNA: TGTGCCAGCAGCCCGACTAGCGGGAGGGCCAGTGAGCAGTTCTTC. Based on the CDR3 plus reference TRBV7-8 and TRBJ2-1, the full variable domain is GAGVSQSPRYKVAKRGQDVALRCDPISGHVSLFWYQQALGQGPEFLTYFQNEAQLDKSGLPSDRFFAERPEGSVSTLKIQRTQQEDSAVYLCASSPTSGRASEQFFGPGTRLTVL.